These 7 T cell receptor beta chains came from one sample sequenced in a study of cytomegalovirus exposure and HLA in healthy donors. The protocol was immunoSEQ multiplex PCR, while the TCRdb copy is restricted to in-frame clones and leaves out a portion. The table includes 150,000 or so clones, 94% detected once. The specimen sequenced was PBMCs. The receptors come from a man aged 18 to 30 in good health and CMV-seropositive.

The sample holds one count of this clone. V usage is TRBV7-8 and J usage is TRBJ2-1, with D maybe TRBD2 (6 bases). V shed 4 bases and J shed 4 bases, with 14 bases lying between them. The CDR3 contains 15 residues. The V gene's germline CDR1 is SGHVS and CDR2 FQNEAQ. Here the CDR3 DNA reads TGTGCCAGCAGCTACTCTAGCGCCACATACAATGAGCAGTTCTTC. It encodes CASSYSSATYNEQFF.

The chain joins TRBV27 to TRBJ1-5, with unresolved D. The CDR3 spans 14 residues. The germline V gene encodes CDR1 MNHEY and CDR2 SMNVEV (reference sequence). V shed 6 bases and J shed 2 bases, with 11 bases lying between them. In nucleotides, the CDR3 is TGTGCCAGCAGCCCTGGTTTAGGCAATCAGCCCCAGCATTTT. Its protein is CASSPGLGNQPQHF.

V usage is TRBV9 and J usage is TRBJ2-2; maybe TRBD2 (6 bases). V lost 2 bases and J lost 4, with 12 bases in between. The germline V gene encodes CDR1 SGDLS and CDR2 YYNGEE. The CDR3 is 15 residues long. This CDR3 is CASSVNAGFTGELFF. CDR3 nucleotide sequence: TGTGCCAGCAGCGTTAATGCGGGATTCACCGGGGAGCTGTTTTTT. The variable domain in full, completed from reference TRBV9 and TRBJ2-2, reads DSGVTQTPKHLITATGQRVTLRCSPRSGDLSVYWYQQSLDQGLQFLIQYYNGEERAKGNILERFSAQQFPDLHSELNLSSLELGDSALYFCASSVNAGFTGELFFGEGSRLTVL.

This chain links TRBV5-1 with TRBJ1-2, with 12 bases that match TRBD1. Trimming removed 4 bases from V and 4 bases from J; junction bases left unmatched: 2. CDR1 is SGHRS and CDR2 is YFSETQ in the germline V gene. The CDR3 extends over 14 amino acids. The CDR3 is CASSPGQGAYGYTF. The CDR3 DNA is TGCGCCAGCAGCCCGGGACAGGGGGCCTATGGCTACACCTTC.

The V gene is TRBV5-4, the J gene TRBJ2-7; D perhaps matches TRBD1 (6 bases). CDR3 length equals 15 residues. Trimming pared 0 bases from V and 1 base from J, leaving 11 bases between. CDR1 and CDR2 (germline): SGHNT, YYREEE (reference sequence). CDR3 nucleotide sequence: TGTGCCAGCAGCTTGGATCCAGGGGATTCCTACGAGCAGTACTTC. Translated: CASSLDPGDSYEQYF.

V gene TRBV2 combines with J gene TRBJ2-7, with D possibly TRBD2 on 6 matching bases. The CDR3 loop spans 14 amino acids. V shed 1 base and J shed 2 bases, with 9 bases lying between them. The germline gives CDR1 SNHLY, CDR2 FYNNEI. In DNA form, the CDR3 reads TGTGCCAGCAGTGAAGGAGGACTAACCTACGAGCAGTACTTC. Amino acid sequence: CASSEGGLTYEQYF.

In its sample, this clone was seen once. The chain joins TRBV5-1 to TRBJ2-3; D gene unclear. V lost 0 bases and J 6 bases, leaving 11 bases between the germline ends. Looked up from germline, CDR1 is SGHRS and CDR2 is YFSETQ. CDR3 size: 14 residues. The CDR3 loop reads CASSLAPLLDTQYF. For the CDR3, the DNA is TGCGCCAGCAGCTTGGCCCCCCTACTGGATACGCAGTATTTT.